This T cell receptor beta chain was sequenced for a study of regulatory T cells in long-lasting Graves disease. According to the study, TCR beta libraries were built with iRepertoire HTBI primers and CDR3-region Arm-PCR. TCRdb passed the multiplex PCR reads through MiXCR, listing each CDR3 protein once. Here the sample spans some 500,000 distinct CDR3 sequences, roughly 16% being singletons. CDR1 and CDR2 from the germline V gene are DFQATT and SNEGSKA (reference sequence). This CDR3 comprises 13 residues. The V gene lost 0 bases and the J gene lost 7 bases, with 11 bases spanning the gap. Time point specified: newly diagnosed GD, antithyroid drugs for less than 3 months. PBMC-derived RNA was used for the TCR library. In addition, the sample was reused for a study of T cells in Graves' hyperthyroidism and ophthalmopathy. Turning to that study: Absent ophthalmopathy progression within 18 months defined stable Graves' hyperthyroidism.

This TCR was sampled from a woman aged 35-60 years with Graves disease. V usage is TRBV20-1 and J usage is TRBJ2-3; no clear D gene. The specimen comprised peripheral blood mononuclear cells (PBMCs), sampled at new diagnosis, from a patient treated with antithyroid drugs. The CDR3 bases are TGCAGTGCTAGAGATACCGGACCGTATACGCAGTATTTT. Translating it yields CSARDTGPYTQYF.